Below are 14 T cell receptor beta chains sequenced from a single sample in a study of blood T cells in healthy people across ages. A second PCR of about 7 to 11 cycles used a sample-barcoded 5' primer and a J-beta primer mix. A single record per CDR3 protein comes from TCRdb applying MiXCR to the 5' RACE reads. This sample has about 970,000 distinct CDR3 sequences, with roughly 51% found just once. Sequences were obtained from blood. All receptors come from a woman aged 60-70 years in good health.

This chain uses TRBV11-2 with TRBJ2-4; the match to TRBD2 covers 14 bases. Judging by the DNA end, TRBJ2-7 fits better; the J call may be wrong. Germline V gene lookup returns CDR1 SGHAT and CDR2 FQNNGV. This CDR3 is 18 amino acids long. The CDR3 reads CASSPTSGRALRPYEQYF. For the CDR3, the DNA is TGTGCCAGCAGCCCGACTAGCGGGAGGGCCCTAAGACCCTACGAGCAGTACTTC.

This clonotype was observed a few times. The chain is built from TRBV20-1 and TRBJ2-1; unclear D gene. CDR3 length: 12 residues. The germline V gene has CDR1 DFQATT and CDR2 SNEGSKA (reference sequence). Trimming stripped 6 bases from V and 2 bases from J, with 8 bases between. CDR3 amino acids: CSAPGTYNEQFF. The CDR3 DNA reads TGCAGTGCCCCTGGGACCTACAATGAGCAGTTCTTC.

This clonotype showed up just a few times. V is TRBV10-3 and J is TRBJ2-5; D gene ambiguous. Germline V gives CDR1 ENHRY, CDR2 SYGVKD. The CDR3 has 11 amino acids. V was cut by 4 bases and J by 6 bases, with 6 bases left in between. DNA for the CDR3: TGTGCCATCAGTGGTGGGAAGACCCAGTACTTC. Amino acids: CAISGGKTQYF.

J is TRBJ2-7 and V is TRBV13, with D perhaps TRBD2 (6 bases). The assigned J gene may be wrong: the sequence end matches TRBJ2-5 better. The CDR3 length is 17 residues. Germline V gene data show CDR1 as PRHDT and CDR2 as FYEKMQ (reference sequence). The CDR3 bases are TGTGCCAGCAGCCAAGTAACCGGGACTGGGGGGAGAGAGACCCAGTACTTC. It is translated as CASSQVTGTGGRETQYF.

This clonotype was picked up many times. This chain connects TRBV5-1 to TRBJ2-1; 7 nucleotides line up with TRBD2. The V gene end was trimmed by 3 bases and the J gene end by 4 bases; junction bases not matched to a gene: 7. CDR3 length: 15 amino acids. Germline CDR1 SGHRS, CDR2 YFSETQ. The CDR3 loop reads CASSSTSASYNEQFF. Written as DNA, the CDR3 is TGCGCCAGCAGCTCTACTAGCGCAAGTTACAATGAGCAGTTCTTC.

This sequence joins TRBV7-2 and TRBJ1-1; D is uncertain. V lost 2 bases and J lost 2, with 9 bases in between. The CDR3 totals 14 residues. The germline CDR1 and CDR2 sequences are SGHTA and FQGNSA. This CDR3 is CASSLLTLNTEAFF. For the CDR3, the DNA is TGTGCCAGCAGCTTACTCACACTAAACACTGAAGCTTTCTTT.

This chain uses TRBV5-4 with TRBJ2-3; tentatively, D is TRBD1 (7 bases). V was shortened by 7 bases and J by 4 bases, with 19 bases between the two germline ends. Per the germline V gene, CDR1 is SGHNT and CDR2 is YYREEE (reference sequence). There are 15 residues in the CDR3. Here the CDR3 reads CASRPGVRGPDTQYF. CDR3 nucleotide sequence: TGTGCCAGCCGCCCGGGAGTAAGGGGGCCAGATACGCAGTATTTT.

The table lists this clonotype with a count of one. Since a much larger clone is just one base distant, this may be a read error. The rearrangement uses TRBV12-3 or TRBV12-4 and TRBJ2-2, with D unresolved. Trimming pared 1 base from V and 4 bases from J, leaving 10 bases between. The CDR3 loop spans 15 amino acids. The CDR3 here is CASSLGLVGTGELFF. The CDR3, as DNA: TGTGCCAGCAGTTTAGGGCTAGTGGGCACCGGGGAGCTGTTTTTT.

This CDR3 is CASSQGLKETQYF. CDR3 sequence (DNA): TGTGCCAGCAGCCAAGGTTTAAAAGAGACCCAGTACTTC. The chain joins TRBV7-9 to TRBJ2-5; D is ambiguous. This CDR3 contains 13 residues. In germline, CDR1 is SEHNR, CDR2 FQNEAQ (reference sequence). V was cut by 5 bases and J by 3 bases, with 10 bases left in between.

In its sample, this clonotype was seen a few times. The CDR3 DNA follows: TGTGCCAGCAGTTACGGCGGGACAGGGGCCTACGAGCAGTACTTC. It translates to CASSYGGTGAYEQYF. The chain uses TRBV6-2 or TRBV6-3 and TRBJ2-7, with 10 bases that match TRBD1. Germline V gene lookup returns CDR1 MNHEY and CDR2 SVGEGT. V shed 2 bases, J shed 2 bases, and the junction held 3 bases outside the gene matches. The CDR3 is 15 residues long.

This clonotype was recorded many times. The genes are TRBV28 and TRBJ2-3; D possibly corresponds to TRBD1 (6 bases). Trimming left V 6 bases short and J 5 bases short, with 18 bases between. The germline V gene encodes CDR1 MDHEN and CDR2 SYDVKM. The CDR3 is made up of 15 amino acids. The CDR3 spells CASRVYDLGGDTQYF. CDR3 sequence (DNA): TGTGCCAGCAGGGTTTACGACTTAGGGGGAGATACGCAGTATTTT.

As DNA, the CDR3 is TGTGCCAGCAGCACCGTTGGGGGGATTGCCCAGTACTTC. Protein sequence: CASSTVGGIAQYF. The chain employs TRBV12-3 or TRBV12-4 and TRBJ2-5; maybe TRBD2 (6 bases). V was cut by 6 bases and J by 9 bases, with 17 bases left in between. The CDR3 runs 13 residues.

This clonotype was seen a few times. The genes are TRBV11-2 and TRBJ2-5, with D possibly matching TRBD2 (7 bases). V gave up 2 bases and J gave up 0 bases, with 10 bases separating them. Per the germline V gene, CDR1 is SGHAT and CDR2 is FQNNGV. The CDR3 totals 15 residues. The CDR3 is CASSLQGTNQETQYF. Here the CDR3 DNA reads TGTGCCAGCAGCTTACAGGGGACTAACCAAGAGACCCAGTACTTC.

The chain is built from TRBV10-3 and TRBJ2-3, with D possibly being TRBD1 or TRBD2 (6 bases each). V was trimmed by 3 bases and J by 0 bases, leaving 10 bases between them. The CDR3 has 15 residues. Looked up from germline, CDR1 is ENHRY and CDR2 is SYGVKD. CDR3 sequence (DNA): TGTGCCATCAGTGACCCGGGGGCAAGCACAGATACGCAGTATTTT. Its translation is CAISDPGASTDTQYF.